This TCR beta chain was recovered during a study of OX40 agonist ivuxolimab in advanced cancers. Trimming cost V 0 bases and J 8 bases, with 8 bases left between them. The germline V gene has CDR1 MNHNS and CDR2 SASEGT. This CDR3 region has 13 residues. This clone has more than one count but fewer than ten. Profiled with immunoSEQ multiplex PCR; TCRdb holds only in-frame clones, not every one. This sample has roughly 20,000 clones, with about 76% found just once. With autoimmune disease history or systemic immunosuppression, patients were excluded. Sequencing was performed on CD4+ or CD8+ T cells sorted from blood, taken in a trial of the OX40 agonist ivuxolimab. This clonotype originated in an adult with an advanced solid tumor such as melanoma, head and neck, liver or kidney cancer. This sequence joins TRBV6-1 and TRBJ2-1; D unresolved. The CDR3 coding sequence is TGTGCCAGCAGTGAAGCGCCCATCTATGAGCAGTTCTTC. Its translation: CASSEAPIYEQFF.